The 7 T cell receptor beta chains presented below share a single source sample, sequenced in a study of cytomegalovirus exposure and HLA in healthy donors. This PCR relied on a set of 60 Vbeta primers and 13 Jbeta primers. Produced via immunoSEQ multiplex PCR; TCRdb's table is partial and in-frame only. The sample has roughly 150,000 clones; around 80% are singletons. What was sequenced was PBMCs. These receptors were taken from a young man in good health and CMV-seropositive.

The chain employs TRBV28 and TRBJ2-3; 11 bases agree with TRBD2. This CDR3 contains 16 residues. CDR1 and CDR2 (germline): MDHEN, SYDVKM. Germline trimming cut 3 bases from V and 5 bases from J; bases unmatched to any gene: 7. The CDR3 DNA is TGTGCCAGCAGTTTGTGGCTAGCGGGAGGTGTAGATACGCAGTATTTT. Translation: CASSLWLAGGVDTQYF.

The chain is built from TRBV28 and TRBJ2-1; TRBD2 matches at 8 bases. Per germline, CDR1 MDHEN and CDR2 SYDVKM. Germline trimming cut 6 bases from V and 4 bases from J; bases unmatched to any gene: 17. The CDR3 length is 18 residues. CDR3 sequence (DNA): TGTGCCAGCAGCCCGCACCCCGGGAGGGCTTTCTTGTACAATGAGCAGTTCTTC. Encoded protein: CASSPHPGRAFLYNEQFF. Full variable domain (missing parts from reference TRBV28 and TRBJ2-1): DVKVTQSSRYLVKRTGEKVFLECVQDMDHENMFWYRQDPGLGLRLIYFSYDVKMKEKGDIPEGYSVSREKKERFSLILESASTNQTSMYLCASSPHPGRAFLYNEQFFGPGTRLTVL.

This chain links TRBV13 with TRBJ2-7; 12 bases line up with TRBD2. V dropped 5 bases and J dropped 3; count of bases not matched to a gene: 5. The CDR3 runs to 15 residues. Per germline, CDR1 PRHDT and CDR2 FYEKMQ (reference sequence). CDR3 protein: CASSRGTSGFYEQYF. CDR3 nucleotides: TGTGCCAGCAGCAGAGGGACTAGCGGGTTCTACGAGCAGTACTTC.

The chain is built from TRBV7-3 and TRBJ2-5; D gene unclear. Trimming pared 5 bases from V and 5 bases from J, leaving 12 bases between. Germline-derived CDR1 and CDR2 are SGHTA and FQGTGA. This CDR3 has 13 amino acids. For the CDR3, the DNA is TGTGCCAGCAGCCTCGAGGTTTGGGAGACCCAGTACTTC. Translated: CASSLEVWETQYF.

The chain combines TRBV20-1 with TRBJ2-1, with a possible D match to TRBD1 (6 bases). The CDR3 consists of 11 residues. CDR1 DFQATT and CDR2 SNEGSKA come from the germline V gene (reference sequence). V lost 6 bases, J lost 4 bases, and 7 bases lay in between. The CDR3 nucleotides read TGCAGTGCAGGACAGTACAATGAGCAGTTCTTC. Protein product: CSAGQYNEQFF.

This chain links TRBV6-5 with TRBJ2-7, with D maybe TRBD1 (6 bases). Trimming cost V 4 bases and J 7 bases, with 17 bases left between them. The CDR3 totals 14 residues. Germline lookup yields CDR1 MNHEY and CDR2 SVGAGI. CDR3 amino acids: CASSFDRWAWEQYF. The CDR3, as DNA: TGTGCCAGCAGTTTCGACAGGTGGGCGTGGGAGCAGTACTTC.

This sequence joins TRBV6-1 and TRBJ2-5, with 10 nucleotides matching TRBD2. The CDR3 loop spans 18 amino acids. V gave up 1 base and J gave up 3 bases; unmatched junction bases: 11. CDR1 is MNHNS, CDR2 SASEGT, per germline. Written as DNA, the CDR3 is TGTGCCAGCAGTGAAGATAGGGGACTAGCGTGGTTCGAAGAGACCCAGTACTTC. It specifies CASSEDRGLAWFEETQYF.